Below, 20 T cell receptor beta chains from the same sample are listed, as sequenced in a study of CD8+CD57+ T cells in acquired aplastic anemia. Genomic DNA templated the TCR beta VDJ and CDR3 profiling. TCRdb reprocessed the reads via MiXCR and lists one record per CDR3 protein. The profile shows 80,000 to 100,000 distinct CDR3 sequences, about 67% of them singletons. Patients chosen for sequencing had shown CD8+CD57+ cell expansion by flow cytometry. The sample comprised sorted CD4+, CD8+, or CD8+CD57+ T cells (not recorded which) from PBMCs. The receptors shown here come from a human donor with aplastic anemia.

The sample holds one count of this clonotype. J is TRBJ2-5 and V is TRBV20-1; 7 nucleotides align to TRBD2. Germline V gene lookup returns CDR1 DFQATT and CDR2 SNEGSKA (reference sequence). This CDR3 has 13 residues. The V segment lost 3 bases and the J segment 4 bases; nucleotides outside the gene matches: 5. For the CDR3, the DNA is TGCAGTGCTAGTGGTAGGACTAGAGAGACCCAGTACTTC. This translates into CSASGRTRETQYF.

The chain employs TRBV19 and TRBJ2-7; unclear D gene. Germline V CDR1 and CDR2: LNHDA, SQIVND (reference sequence). The length of the CDR3 is 15 residues. V lost 6 bases, J lost 0 bases, and 15 bases lay in between. CDR3 nucleotides: TGTGCCAGTAGCCTCTCGGTCATCCACTCCTACGAGCAGTACTTC. It codes for CASSLSVIHSYEQYF.

The V and J genes are TRBV11-1 and TRBJ2-3; 7 nucleotides agree with TRBD2. Germline-derived CDR1 and CDR2 are SGHAT and FQDESV (reference sequence). The CDR3 has 15 amino acids. Trimming took 5 bases from V and 0 from J; bases not matched to a gene: 5. In nucleotides, the CDR3 is TGTGCCAGCAGCCCGCTAGCGGTAAGCACAGATACGCAGTATTTT. As protein: CASSPLAVSTDTQYF.

In this sample, this clonotype turned up once. This may arise from a read error, as a much more abundant clone is one base away. The final CDR3 position lacks the conserved phenylalanine or tryptophan, pointing to a likely read error. The chain carries TRBV6-1 and TRBJ1-1; unclear D gene. This CDR3 contains 17 residues. Germline loops: CDR1 MNHNS, CDR2 SASEGT. V was pared by 5 bases and J by 0 bases, with 19 bases between. CDR3 nucleotides: TGTGCCAGCAGTCTTCCGACAATTTTCCCAATGAACACTGAAGCTTTCCTT. This gives the protein CASSLPTIFPMNTEAFL.

CDR3 in amino acids: CATIDISGANVLTF. For the CDR3, the DNA is TGTGCCACGATCGACATCTCTGGGGCCAACGTCCTGACTTTC. The V gene is TRBV19, the J gene TRBJ2-6; D not resolved. Per the germline V gene, CDR1 is LNHDA and CDR2 is SQIVND (reference sequence). The CDR3 loop spans 14 amino acids. V was pared by 10 bases and J by 0 bases, with 10 bases between.

This chain joins TRBV19 and TRBJ2-7; 9 bases are shared with TRBD1. The CDR3 covers 13 residues. Looked up from germline, CDR1 is LNHDA and CDR2 is SQIVND (reference sequence). Unmatched junction bases numbered 1, after V lost 1 base and J lost 6 bases. CDR3: CASSIGTGAEQYF. CDR3 in DNA: TGTGCCAGTAGTATAGGGACAGGGGCCGAGCAGTACTTC.

The chain has TRBV15 and TRBJ1-4; no definite D call. V was shortened by 0 bases and J by 5 bases, with 10 bases between the two germline ends. Germline loops: CDR1 LNHNV, CDR2 YYDKDF (reference sequence). The length of the CDR3 is 15 residues. The CDR3 spells CATSRDLAANEKLFF. CDR3 bases: TGTGCCACCAGCAGAGATTTGGCAGCAAATGAAAAACTGTTTTTT. The full variable domain, in which reference TRBV15 and TRBJ1-4 provide the parts outside the CDR3, is DAMVIQNPRYQVTQFGKPVTLSCSQTLNHNVMYWYQQKSSQAPKLLFHYYDKDFNNEADTPDNFQSRRPNTSFCFLDIRSPGLGDTAMYLCATSRDLAANEKLFFGSGTQLSVL.

Regarding this clonotype: An end of the junction differs from the germline gene, which may be a read error. The chain employs TRBV2 and TRBJ1-5; tentative D call: TRBD1 (5 bases). This CDR3 is built from 13 residues. CDR1 SNHLY and CDR2 FYNNEI come from the germline V gene. The CDR3 nucleotides read TGTGCCAGCAGAGAAGCCGGGGGTCAGCCCCAGCATTTT. It specifies CASREAGGQPQHF. Supplemented by reference TRBV2 and TRBJ1-5, the full variable domain reads EPEVTQTPSHQVTQMGQEVILRCVPISNHLYFYWYRQILGQKVEFLVSFYNNEISEKSEIFDDQFSVERPDGSNFTLKIRSTKLEDSAMYFCASREAGGQPQHFGDGTRLSIL.

The chain employs TRBV6-5 and TRBJ2-7, with D unresolved. Deletions cut 3 bases from V and 0 bases from J, with 9 bases between. The germline V gene encodes CDR1 MNHEY and CDR2 SVGAGI. The CDR3 loop spans 14 amino acids. As DNA, the CDR3 is TGTGCCAGCAGTTATGTGGCTAGCTCCTACGAGCAGTACTTC. Translating it yields CASSYVASSYEQYF.

This clonotype was observed a single time. The DNA is left out, because the CDR3 cannot be placed on it with certainty; the CDR3 is given as TCRdb lists it. V usage is TRBV24-1 and J usage is TRBJ2-3; TRBD2 reflects the table's D call only, with no check against the DNA. CDR1 is KGHDR, CDR2 SFDVKD, per germline. The CDR3 is 16 residues long, counting both termini. This CDR3 reads CATSDVGGGSTDTRYF.

The table lists this clonotype with a few counts. This chain uses TRBV19 with TRBJ2-1, with 8 positions matching TRBD2. The CDR3 loop spans 15 amino acids. Germline V gives CDR1 LNHDA, CDR2 SQIVND (reference sequence). V was pared by 1 base and J by 7 bases, with 6 bases of the junction left unmatched. In nucleotides, the CDR3 is TGTGCCAGTAGTATAGCAGGCGGGAGGATAAATGAGCAGTTCTTC. It specifies CASSIAGGRINEQFF.

This clonotype has only a few counts. CDR3 region: CATSGTGGRHTEAFF. The DNA of the CDR3 is TGTGCCACCAGTGGTACAGGGGGCAGGCACACTGAAGCTTTCTTT. The gene calls are TRBV24-1 and TRBJ1-1; 9 positions match TRBD1. The V and J ends lost 5 bases and 3 bases, in that order; junction bases with no gene match: 6. Per germline, CDR1 KGHDR and CDR2 SFDVKD. CDR3 size: 15 residues.

The rearrangement uses TRBV19 and TRBJ2-7; D possibly corresponds to TRBD2 (6 bases). Trimming cost V 6 bases and J 8 bases, with 17 bases left between them. Looked up from germline, CDR1 is LNHDA and CDR2 is SQIVND (reference sequence). The CDR3 consists of 13 residues. CDR3 sequence reads: CASSLSLEGKQYF. CDR3 coding DNA: TGTGCCAGTAGCCTTTCATTGGAGGGCAAGCAGTACTTC.

This CDR3 is CATSLSSGNTIYF. The CDR3 DNA follows: TGTGCCACCTCCCTCTCCTCTGGAAACACCATATATTTT. The V gene is TRBV24-1, the J gene TRBJ1-3, with D hard to call. There are 13 residues in the CDR3. The V gene's germline CDR1 is KGHDR and CDR2 SFDVKD. V lost 9 bases to trimming and J lost 0 bases, with 8 bases between them.

The CDR3 nucleotides are TGCAGTGCTAGAGTGAGACTAGCGGGGGTCTACAATGAGCAGTTCTTC. This translates into CSARVRLAGVYNEQFF. This chain links TRBV20-1 with TRBJ2-1; 12 bases line up with TRBD2. After removal of 1 base from V and 3 bases from J, the junction contained 4 bases not matched to a gene. From germline, CDR1 is DFQATT and CDR2 SNEGSKA (reference sequence). The CDR3 spans 16 residues.

The genes are TRBV19 and TRBJ1-5, with D uncertain. Germline V gives CDR1 LNHDA, CDR2 SQIVND (reference sequence). This CDR3 is built from 15 residues. Between the trimmed V and J ends, which lost 5 bases and 0 bases, there was a span of 11 bases. The CDR3 DNA reads TGTGCCAGTAGTCTCGCGTCATATAGCAATCAGCCCCAGCATTTT. Protein sequence: CASSLASYSNQPQHF.

The V and J genes are TRBV24-1 and TRBJ2-6, with D possibly matching TRBD1 (6 bases). The CDR3 is 17 residues long. From germline, CDR1 is KGHDR and CDR2 SFDVKD. The ends were cut back, 1 base at V and 0 bases at J, with 9 bases in the middle. DNA of the CDR3: TGTGCCACCAGTGATTTAGGACAGTCCTCTGGGGCCAACGTCCTGACTTTC. Its translation: CATSDLGQSSGANVLTF.

The CDR3 nucleotides are TGTGCCAGCAGCTCCCCCACCGGGGAGCTGTTTTTT. Translated, it gives CASSSPTGELFF. V and J are TRBV7-2 and TRBJ2-2; D is uncertain. The germline CDR1 and CDR2 sequences are SGHTA and FQGNSA. The CDR3 spans 12 residues. V gave up 4 bases and J gave up 4 bases, with 4 bases separating them.

The CDR3 nucleotides are TGTGCCAGCAGGTTCGGCACCGGGACTAGCGGGGGACGGCAGTACTTC. This sequence encodes CASRFGTGTSGGRQYF. The gene calls are TRBV6-1 and TRBJ2-7; 14 nucleotides line up with TRBD2. Germline values: CDR1 MNHNS, CDR2 SASEGT. The length of the CDR3 is 16 residues. V trimming: 6 bases; J trimming: 9 bases; junction bases outside the gene matches: 13.

The chain joins TRBV2 to TRBJ1-2; D is undetermined. Per the germline V gene, CDR1 is SNHLY and CDR2 is FYNNEI. CDR3 length: 14 residues. Trimming shortened V by 1 base and J by 5 bases, and 11 bases separated the two germline ends. CDR3 coding DNA: TGTGCCAGCAGTGAAGGGAAACAACAGTATGGCTACACCTTC. Translated: CASSEGKQQYGYTF.